The 29 T cell receptor beta chains reported below all come from one sample, sequenced in a study of T-cell memory formation after mild COVID-19. From the 5' RACE reads, TCRdb called clonotypes with MiXCR, one entry per CDR3 protein. The sample consists of 100,000 to 150,000 distinct CDR3 sequences, about 6% of them appearing once. Sequencing was done on a sample of PBMCs or a T cell subset sorted from them (not recorded which). These receptors originate from an adult woman who had mild COVID-19 (a few samples of this study predate the infection). Cell type and time point are not known.

The V call is TRBV7-7, the J call TRBJ2-5; 9 nucleotides match TRBD2. The CDR3 length is 14 residues. J gave up 2 bases and V 5 bases, and 3 bases lay outside the gene matches. Per the germline V gene, CDR1 is SSHAT and CDR2 is FNYEAQ (reference sequence). The CDR3 nucleotides read TGTGCCAGCAGCCCTAGCGGGGTACAAGAGACCCAGTACTTC. The encoded protein is CASSPSGVQETQYF.

At least ten counts were recorded for this clonotype. The V and J genes are TRBV20-1 and TRBJ2-3, with D possibly TRBD1 on 5 matching bases. The CDR3 length is 14 residues. Germline CDR1 DFQATT, CDR2 SNEGSKA (reference sequence). V was clipped by 4 bases and J by 0 bases, with 11 bases between them. CDR3 in DNA: TGCAGTGCTATCCGTGGGGCTAGCACAGATACGCAGTATTTT. Amino acids: CSAIRGASTDTQYF.

The count of this clonotype is one. The rearrangement joins TRBV18 to TRBJ2-7, with D perhaps given as TRBD1 or TRBD2 (5 bases each). The length of the CDR3 is 14 residues. The germline CDR1 and CDR2 sequences are KGHSH and LQKENI. V dropped 6 bases and J dropped 3 bases, with 15 bases sitting between them. CDR3 DNA: TGTGCCAGCTCTCCCGGGGCAGGCCACTACGAGCAGTACTTC. Protein product: CASSPGAGHYEQYF.

Turning to this clonotype: A read error may produce the germline difference seen at one junction end. The chain carries TRBV7-2 and TRBJ2-1, with D uncertain. The CDR3 extends over 12 amino acids. The V gene's germline CDR1 is SGHTA and CDR2 FQGNSA. CDR3 region: CASRLDMNEQFF. The CDR3 nucleotides are TGTGCCAGCAGGTTAGATATGAATGAGCAGTTCTTC.

The sample holds many counts of this clonotype. The V and J genes are TRBV20-1 and TRBJ2-1; 7 nucleotides match TRBD1. Germline V gene lookup returns CDR1 DFQATT and CDR2 SNEGSKA (reference sequence). The V segment lost 4 bases and the J segment 4 bases; nucleotides outside the gene matches: 1. This CDR3 contains 12 residues. The CDR3 here is CSAMGQYNEQFF. The CDR3 DNA follows: TGCAGTGCTATGGGACAGTACAATGAGCAGTTCTTC.

The table lists this clonotype with a few counts. V is TRBV5-1 and J is TRBJ2-4; D possibly uses TRBD1 or TRBD2 (6 bases each). Germline V gives CDR1 SGHRS, CDR2 YFSETQ. This CDR3 region has 16 residues. Deletions cut 1 base from V and 8 bases from J, with 19 bases between. DNA of the CDR3: TGCGCCAGCAGCTTGCCCCAGGGAACGGGGGCAGACATTCAGTACTTC. It encodes CASSLPQGTGADIQYF.

This clonotype has only a few counts. CDR3 sequence (DNA): TGCGCCAGCAGCGTGGGACAGGCCCATGAAGAAGCTTTCTTT. Protein sequence: CASSVGQAHEEAFF. This rearrangement joins TRBV5-1 to TRBJ1-1; 8 bases map to TRBD1. The J segment lost 8 bases and the V segment lost 4 bases, leaving 10 bases of the junction unmatched. Germline CDR1 SGHRS, CDR2 YFSETQ. CDR3 size: 14 residues.

This sequence joins TRBV7-9 and TRBJ1-5, with D possibly TRBD1 on 6 matching bases. The CDR3 sequence is 16 residues long. Trimming stripped 5 bases from V and 6 bases from J, with 20 bases between. CDR1 and CDR2 (germline): SEHNR, FQNEAQ (reference sequence). The CDR3 DNA follows: TGTGCCAGCAGCATAGGTCTTGGGGGGGGCACTCAGCCCCAGCATTTT. Amino acids: CASSIGLGGGTQPQHF.

This clonotype showed up just a few times. The chain is built from TRBV4-3 and TRBJ2-6, with D tentatively TRBD1 or TRBD2 (5 bases each). Trimming shortened V by 4 bases and J by 4 bases, and 14 bases separated the two germline ends. Germline V gives CDR1 LGHNA, CDR2 YSLEER. This CDR3 spans 16 amino acids. In nucleotides, the CDR3 is TGCGCCAGCAGCCGGGGCGCCGGGGTCGGGGCCAACGTCCTGACTTTC. Its protein is CASSRGAGVGANVLTF.

This clonotype was recorded at least ten times. This chain uses TRBV5-1 with TRBJ2-7; D perhaps matches TRBD1 (6 bases). CDR1 is SGHRS and CDR2 is YFSETQ in the germline V gene. V was pared by 0 bases and J by 0 bases, with 10 bases between. This CDR3 has 15 amino acids. The CDR3 is CASSLAQGGSYEQYF. The DNA of the CDR3 is TGCGCCAGCAGCTTGGCACAGGGCGGCTCCTACGAGCAGTACTTC.

CDR3 coding DNA: TGCGCCAGCAGCCAGGAAACTAGCGAAGACACCGGGGAGCTGTTTTTT. Protein product: CASSQETSEDTGELFF. The rearrangement links TRBV4-3 to TRBJ2-2; 7 bases are a match to TRBD2. From germline, CDR1 is LGHNA and CDR2 YSLEER. The CDR3 is made up of 16 amino acids. V lost 3 bases to trimming and J lost 3 bases; unmatched junction nucleotides: 7.

V usage is TRBV14 and J usage is TRBJ1-4, with D unclear. The CDR3 totals 15 residues. Trimming removed 1 base at V and 4 bases at J, with 10 bases between. Germline-derived CDR1 and CDR2 are SGHDN and FVKESK. CDR3 in DNA: TGTGCCAGCAGCCAAGGAGAGACTAATAATGAAAAACTGTTTTTT. Residues: CASSQGETNNEKLFF.

This clonotype was recorded a few times. The chain uses TRBV6-5 and TRBJ2-2; D not certain. Trimming left V 2 bases short and J 9 bases short, with 10 bases between. Germline CDR1 is MNHEY and CDR2 is SVGAGI. This CDR3 has 13 amino acids. In nucleotides, the CDR3 is TGTGCCAGCAGTTACAGTGAGCTCAGGGAGCTGTTTTTT. It encodes CASSYSELRELFF.

This clonotype was seen more than once but under ten times. This chain links TRBV29-1 with TRBJ2-3, with D perhaps being TRBD1 or TRBD2 (5 bases each). There are 13 residues in the CDR3. V was clipped by 6 bases and J by 2 bases, with 12 bases between them. Germline V gene sequence: CDR1 SQVTM, CDR2 ANQGSEA. For the CDR3, the DNA is TGCAGCGTGTTCGAGGGGTACACAGATACGCAGTATTTT. It codes for CSVFEGYTDTQYF.

The table lists this clonotype with many counts. J is TRBJ2-2 and V is TRBV30; a weak D match, TRBD1 (6 bases). Looked up from germline, CDR1 is GTSNPN and CDR2 is SVGIG (reference sequence). This CDR3 comprises 12 residues. V lost 3 bases, J lost 7 bases, and 9 bases lay in between. CDR3 loop: CAWSRGYGELFF. The CDR3 DNA follows: TGTGCCTGGAGCAGGGGTTACGGGGAGCTGTTTTTT.

The rearrangement joins TRBV4-2 to TRBJ2-7, with TRBD2 matching 10 bases. CDR3 length: 15 amino acids. The V gene end was trimmed by 5 bases and the J gene end by 4 bases; junction bases not matched to a gene: 8. Germline CDR1 and CDR2: LGHNA and YNFKEQ. CDR3 amino acids: CASSTQREGPYEQYF. CDR3 nucleotides: TGTGCCAGCAGCACACAGCGGGAGGGCCCGTACGAGCAGTACTTC.

There are many counts of this clonotype. The chain has TRBV7-2 and TRBJ2-1; tentative D call: TRBD2 (5 bases). The CDR3 covers 16 residues. Trimming left V 0 bases short and J 0 bases short, with 9 bases between. Germline CDR1 SGHTA, CDR2 FQGNSA. CDR3 in DNA: TGTGCCAGCAGCTTAGCGGGCGGGCCCTCCTACAATGAGCAGTTCTTC. This codes for CASSLAGGPSYNEQFF.

This clonotype was seen many times. The chain couples TRBV29-1 to TRBJ2-3; 9 bases are shared with TRBD2. Germline loops: CDR1 SQVTM, CDR2 ANQGSEA. Trimming at V came to 7 bases and at J to 1 base, leaving 6 bases not matched to a gene. The CDR3 runs to 14 residues. CDR3 nucleotides: TGCAGCGGGGGGGTAGCGGGAGGCACAGATACGCAGTATTTT. Encoded protein: CSGGVAGGTDTQYF.

The chain couples TRBV7-2 to TRBJ2-2; the D call may be TRBD1 or TRBD2 (5 bases each). The CDR3 is 15 amino acids. Germline V gives CDR1 SGHTA, CDR2 FQGNSA. V dropped 5 bases and J dropped 5 bases, with 15 bases sitting between them. The CDR3 DNA reads as TGTGCCAGCAGCCCTCAAGGGACGCGGACCGGGGAGCTGTTTTTT. As protein: CASSPQGTRTGELFF.

This clonotype has just a few counts. The chain uses TRBV4-2 and TRBJ2-2; 11 nucleotides align to TRBD1. The V segment lost 4 bases and the J segment 4 bases; nucleotides outside the gene matches: 2. The CDR3 length is 15 residues. In germline, CDR1 is LGHNA, CDR2 YNFKEQ. The CDR3 is CASSRGTGGTGELFF. The CDR3 nucleotides read TGTGCCAGCAGCCGGGGGACAGGGGGCACCGGGGAGCTGTTTTTT.

This clonotype was observed a few times. The rearrangement joins TRBV5-4 to TRBJ1-2; the D gene is possibly TRBD1 (5 bases). From germline, CDR1 is SGHNT and CDR2 YYREEE (reference sequence). Trimming cost V 5 bases and J 3 bases, with 11 bases left between them. There are 13 residues in the CDR3. The CDR3, as DNA: TGTGCCAGCAGACGCGGGGGGGACTATGGCTACACCTTC. This sequence encodes CASRRGGDYGYTF.

This chain joins TRBV5-1 and TRBJ1-2; TRBD1 might be the D (5 bases). With 3 bases removed from V and 2 bases from J, the gap between germline ends came to 8 bases. The CDR3 totals 13 residues. Germline CDR1 SGHRS, CDR2 YFSETQ. The DNA for the CDR3 is TGCGCCAGCAGCTCCAGGGTGAACTATGGCTACACCTTC. Translating gives CASSSRVNYGYTF. The full variable domain, in which reference TRBV5-1 and TRBJ1-2 provide the parts outside the CDR3, is KAGVTQTPRYLIKTRGQQVTLSCSPISGHRSVSWYQQTPGQGLQFLFEYFSETQRNKGNFPGRFSGRQFSNSRSEMNVSTLELGDSALYLCASSSRVNYGYTFGSGTRLTVV.

This clonotype turned up a few times. The rearrangement joins TRBV5-5 to TRBJ2-5, with 15 positions matching TRBD2. J lost 6 bases, V lost 0 bases, and 3 bases had no gene match. The CDR3 contains 16 residues. Germline loops: CDR1 SGHKS, CDR2 YYEKEE (reference sequence). CDR3 amino acids: CASSLEGTSGGKTQYF. The CDR3 DNA is TGTGCCAGCAGCTTGGAGGGGACTAGCGGGGGGAAGACCCAGTACTTC.

The genes are TRBV7-9 and TRBJ2-7, with 7 positions matching TRBD2. The germline CDR1 and CDR2 sequences are SEHNR and FQNEAQ (reference sequence). V dropped 1 base and J dropped 2; count of bases not matched to a gene: 2. CDR3 length equals 14 residues. The CDR3 bases are TGTGCCAGCAGCTTAGTGGCGGGAGCCTACGAGCAGTACTTC. This gives the protein CASSLVAGAYEQYF.

Ten or more counts support this clonotype. The chain is built from TRBV24-1 and TRBJ2-1; D is unclear. Germline V gene lookup returns CDR1 KGHDR and CDR2 SFDVKD. V dropped 2 bases and J dropped 7 bases, with 8 bases sitting between them. CDR3 length: 13 amino acids. The CDR3 coding sequence is TGTGCCACCAGTGATTCTGATAGGAATGAGCAGTTCTTC. It is translated as CATSDSDRNEQFF.

The sample holds many counts of this clonotype. The chain employs TRBV29-1 and TRBJ1-2; tentative D call: TRBD1 (6 bases). The V and J ends lost 2 bases and 0 bases respectively, with 13 bases between them. Germline V lookup: CDR1 SQVTM, CDR2 ANQGSEA. This CDR3 region has 15 residues. CDR3 sequence (DNA): TGCAGCGTTGAAAAGCGGGACACGACTAACTATGGCTACACCTTC. This encodes CSVEKRDTTNYGYTF.

V is TRBV12-3 or TRBV12-4 and J is TRBJ2-2; tentatively, D is TRBD2 (7 bases). There are 16 residues in the CDR3. V gave up 3 bases and J gave up 10 bases, with 21 bases separating them. The CDR3 is CASSFGGLPGLEELFF. The CDR3 coding sequence is TGTGCCAGCAGTTTCGGGGGGCTCCCGGGACTCGAGGAGCTGTTTTTT.

The chain recombines TRBV10-2 with TRBJ2-2, with a weak D call TRBD1 (5 bases). Germline V lookup: CDR1 WSHSY, CDR2 SAAADI. CDR3 length equals 13 residues. V was trimmed by 6 bases and J by 3 bases, leaving 8 bases between them. For the CDR3, the DNA is TGCGCCAGCAGAAAGACAGACACCGGGGAGCTGTTTTTT. This sequence encodes CASRKTDTGELFF.

This clonotype was recorded a few times. The rearrangement joins TRBV3-1 to TRBJ2-1; 9 bases map to TRBD2. Looked up from germline, CDR1 is LGHDT and CDR2 is YNNKEL (reference sequence). CDR3 length: 13 residues. V trimming: 0 bases; J trimming: 13 bases; junction bases outside the gene matches: 4. CDR3 sequence (DNA): TGTGCCAGCAGCCAAGATATAGCGGGGGAACAGTTCTTC. Protein sequence: CASSQDIAGEQFF.